Sequencing of this T cell receptor beta chain was carried out in a study of early T cells in non-severe SARS-CoV-2 infection. Each cDNA molecule carried a unique molecular identifier. TCRdb reanalysed the 5' RACE reads using MiXCR and keeps one entry per CDR3 protein. The repertoire consists of 20,000 to 25,000 distinct CDR3 sequences, with more than 3.5% occurring once and the leading ten covering about 8%. The sample holds a few counts of this clonotype. Antigen specificity is unknown. Study-wide results and caveats: Anti-spike CD8 responses were favored by VDJdb matching, which missed private and CD4 specificities.

Germline V lookup: CDR1 LGHDT, CDR2 YNNKEL (reference sequence). The CDR3 totals 15 residues. The germline V and J ends were trimmed by 5 bases and 1 base, with 12 bases remaining between them. The sequence derives from an adult who was a healthcare worker with PCR-confirmed SARS-CoV-2 infection or an uninfected control (not recorded which). This chain connects TRBV3-1 to TRBJ1-3; D ambiguous. The sample comprised whole blood. CDR3 in amino acids: CASSSSLRSGNTIYF. CDR3 bases: TGTGCCAGCAGCTCATCTCTGAGGTCTGGAAACACCATATATTTT.